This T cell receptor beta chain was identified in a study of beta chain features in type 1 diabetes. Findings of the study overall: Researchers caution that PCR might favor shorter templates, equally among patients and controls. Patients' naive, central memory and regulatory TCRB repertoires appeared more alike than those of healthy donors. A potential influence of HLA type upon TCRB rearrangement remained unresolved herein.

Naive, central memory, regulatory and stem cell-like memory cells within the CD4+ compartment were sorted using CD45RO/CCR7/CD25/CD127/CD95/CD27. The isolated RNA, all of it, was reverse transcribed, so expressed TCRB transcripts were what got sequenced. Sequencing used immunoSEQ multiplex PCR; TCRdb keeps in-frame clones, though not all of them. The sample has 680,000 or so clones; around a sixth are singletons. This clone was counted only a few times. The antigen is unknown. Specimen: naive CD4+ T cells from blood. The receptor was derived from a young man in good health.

For the CDR3, the DNA is TGTGCCAGCAGCTATCGTACGGGACCTGTACTTGGCTACACCTTC. This translates into CASSYRTGPVLGYTF. V gene TRBV5-4 combines with J gene TRBJ1-2; D may be TRBD1 (5 bases). V was clipped by 3 bases and J by 7 bases, with 19 bases between them. The CDR3 has 15 residues. Germline V gene lookup returns CDR1 SGHNT and CDR2 YYREEE (reference sequence). Full variable domain (remainder filled in from reference TRBV5-4 and TRBJ1-2): ETGVTQSPTHLIKTRGQQVTLRCSSQSGHNTVSWYQQALGQGPQFIFQYYREEENGRGNFPPRFSGLQFPNYSSELNVNALELDDSALYLCASSYRTGPVLGYTFGSGTRLTVV.